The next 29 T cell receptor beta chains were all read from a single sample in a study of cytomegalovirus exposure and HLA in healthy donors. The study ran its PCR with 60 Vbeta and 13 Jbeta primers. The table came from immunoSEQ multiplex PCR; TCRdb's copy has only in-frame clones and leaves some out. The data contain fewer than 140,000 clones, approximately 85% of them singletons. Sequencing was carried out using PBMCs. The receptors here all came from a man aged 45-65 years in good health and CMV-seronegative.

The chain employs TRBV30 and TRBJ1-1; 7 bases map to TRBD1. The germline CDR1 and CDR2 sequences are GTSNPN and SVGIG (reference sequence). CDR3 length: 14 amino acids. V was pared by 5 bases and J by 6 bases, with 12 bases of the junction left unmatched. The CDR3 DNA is TGTGCCTGGGGAACGGGACAGTCGTGGGCTGAAGCTTTCTTT. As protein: CAWGTGQSWAEAFF.

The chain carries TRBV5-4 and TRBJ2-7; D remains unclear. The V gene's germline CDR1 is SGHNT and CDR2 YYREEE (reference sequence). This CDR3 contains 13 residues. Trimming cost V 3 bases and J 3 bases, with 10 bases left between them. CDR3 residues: CASSSDTGYEQYV. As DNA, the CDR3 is TGTGCCAGCAGCTCTGACACCGGCTACGAGCAGTACGTC.

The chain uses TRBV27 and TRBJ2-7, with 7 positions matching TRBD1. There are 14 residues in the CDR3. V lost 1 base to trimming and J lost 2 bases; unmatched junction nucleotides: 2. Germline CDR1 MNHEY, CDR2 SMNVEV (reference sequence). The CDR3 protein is CASSLLQGTYEQYF. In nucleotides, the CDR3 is TGTGCCAGCAGTTTATTACAGGGGACCTACGAGCAGTACTTC.

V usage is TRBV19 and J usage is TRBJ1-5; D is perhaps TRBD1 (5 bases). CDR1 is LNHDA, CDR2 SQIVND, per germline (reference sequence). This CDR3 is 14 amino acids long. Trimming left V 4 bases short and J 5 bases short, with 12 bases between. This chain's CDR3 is CASSTMQGDQPQHF. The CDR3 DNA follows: TGTGCCAGTAGTACGATGCAGGGTGATCAGCCCCAGCATTTT.

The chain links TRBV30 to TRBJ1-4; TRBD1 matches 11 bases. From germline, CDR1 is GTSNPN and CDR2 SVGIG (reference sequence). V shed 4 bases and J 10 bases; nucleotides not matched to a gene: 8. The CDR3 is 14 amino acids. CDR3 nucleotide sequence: TGTGCCTGGACCACCGGGACAGGGGGAGTAAAACTGTTTTTT. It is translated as CAWTTGTGGVKLFF. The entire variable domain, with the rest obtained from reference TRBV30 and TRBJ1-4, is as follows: SQTIHQWPATLVQPVGSPLSLECTVEGTSNPNLYWYRQAAGRGLQLLFYSVGIGQISSEVPQNLSASRPQDRQFILSSKKLLLSDSGFYLCAWTTGTGGVKLFFGSGTQLSVL.

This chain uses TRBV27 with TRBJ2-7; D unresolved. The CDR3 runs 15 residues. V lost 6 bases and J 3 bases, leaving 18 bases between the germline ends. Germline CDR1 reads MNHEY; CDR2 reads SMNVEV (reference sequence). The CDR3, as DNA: TGTGCCAGCAGACCTCACCACCCAAAACTCTACGAGCAGTACTTC. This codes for CASRPHHPKLYEQYF.

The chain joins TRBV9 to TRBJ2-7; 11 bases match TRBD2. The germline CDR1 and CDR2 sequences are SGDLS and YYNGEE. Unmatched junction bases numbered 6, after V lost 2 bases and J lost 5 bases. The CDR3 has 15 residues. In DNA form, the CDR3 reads TGTGCCAGCAGCGTCCGACTAGCGGGGCTTCACGAGCAGTACTTC. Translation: CASSVRLAGLHEQYF.

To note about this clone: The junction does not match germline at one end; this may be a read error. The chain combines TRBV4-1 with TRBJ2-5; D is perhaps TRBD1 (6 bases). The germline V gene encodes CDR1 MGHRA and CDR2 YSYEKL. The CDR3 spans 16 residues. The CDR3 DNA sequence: TGCGCCGGCAGCCAGTCAGTGGGGGCGATTGCAGAGACCCAGTACTTC. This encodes CAGSQSVGAIAETQYF.

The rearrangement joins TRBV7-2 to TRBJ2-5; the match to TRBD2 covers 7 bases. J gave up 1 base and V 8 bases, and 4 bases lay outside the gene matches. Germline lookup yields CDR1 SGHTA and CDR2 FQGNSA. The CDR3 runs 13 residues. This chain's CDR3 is CASSSGAQETQYF. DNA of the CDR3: TGTGCCAGCTCCAGCGGGGCCCAAGAGACCCAGTACTTC.

CDR3 coding DNA: TGTGCCAGCAGTTCTGACAGGGGTTGGAACACTGAAGCTTTCTTT. It encodes CASSSDRGWNTEAFF. The rearrangement uses TRBV28 and TRBJ1-1; 8 positions agree with TRBD1. CDR3 length: 15 amino acids. The V gene's germline CDR1 is MDHEN and CDR2 SYDVKM. Trimming removed 4 bases from V and 1 base from J; junction bases left unmatched: 5.

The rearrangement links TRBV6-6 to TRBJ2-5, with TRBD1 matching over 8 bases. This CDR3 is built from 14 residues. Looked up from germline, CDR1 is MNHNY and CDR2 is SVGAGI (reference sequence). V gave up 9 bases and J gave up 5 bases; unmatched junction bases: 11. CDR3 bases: TGTGCCAGTCAGCTGCCGGACAGGGCCGAGACCCAGTACTTC. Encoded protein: CASQLPDRAETQYF.

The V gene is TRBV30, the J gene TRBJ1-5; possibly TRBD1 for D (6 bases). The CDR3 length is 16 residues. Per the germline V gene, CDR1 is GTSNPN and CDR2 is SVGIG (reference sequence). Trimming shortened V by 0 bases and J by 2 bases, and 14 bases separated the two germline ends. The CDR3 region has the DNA TGTGCCTGGAGTGTACGCGGGGGGGCCGGCAATCAGCCCCAGCATTTT. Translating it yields CAWSVRGGAGNQPQHF.

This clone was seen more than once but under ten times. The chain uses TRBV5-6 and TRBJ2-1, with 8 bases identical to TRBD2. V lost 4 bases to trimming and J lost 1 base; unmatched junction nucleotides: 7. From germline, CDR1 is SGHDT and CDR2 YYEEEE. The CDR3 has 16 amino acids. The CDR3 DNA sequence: TGTGCCAGCAGCCCCGGGGGGGACATATCCTACAATGAGCAGTTCTTC. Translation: CASSPGGDISYNEQFF.

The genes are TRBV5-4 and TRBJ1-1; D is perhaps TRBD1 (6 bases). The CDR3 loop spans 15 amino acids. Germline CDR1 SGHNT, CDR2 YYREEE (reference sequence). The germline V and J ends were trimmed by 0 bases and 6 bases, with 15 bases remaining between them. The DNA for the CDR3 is TGTGCCAGCAGCTTGGACCGGACAGCCCAAGCTGAAGCTTTCTTT. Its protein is CASSLDRTAQAEAFF.

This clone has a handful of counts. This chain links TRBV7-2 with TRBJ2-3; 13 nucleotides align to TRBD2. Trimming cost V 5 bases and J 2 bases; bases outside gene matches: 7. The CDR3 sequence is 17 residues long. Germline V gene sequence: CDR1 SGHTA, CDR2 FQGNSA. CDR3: CASSKRTSGGPTDTQYF. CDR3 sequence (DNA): TGTGCCAGCAGCAAAAGGACTAGCGGGGGCCCCACAGATACGCAGTATTTT. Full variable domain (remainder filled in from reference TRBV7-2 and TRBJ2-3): GAGVSQSPSNKVTEKGKDVELRCDPISGHTALYWYRQSLGQGLEFLIYFQGNSAPDKSGLPSDRFSAERTGGSVSTLTIQRTQQEDSAVYLCASSKRTSGGPTDTQYFGPGTRLTVL.

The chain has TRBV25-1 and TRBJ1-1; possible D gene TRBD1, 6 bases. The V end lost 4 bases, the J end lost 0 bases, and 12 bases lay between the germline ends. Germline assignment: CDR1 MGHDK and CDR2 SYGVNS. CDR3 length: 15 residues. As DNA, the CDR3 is TGTGCCAGCAGTGCCCGGACAGACTTGAACACTGAAGCTTTCTTT. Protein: CASSARTDLNTEAFF.

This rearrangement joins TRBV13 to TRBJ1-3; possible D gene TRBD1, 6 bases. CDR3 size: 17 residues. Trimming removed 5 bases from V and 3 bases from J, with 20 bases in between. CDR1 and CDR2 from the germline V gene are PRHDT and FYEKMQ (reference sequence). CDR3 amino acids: CASSVSTQGSVGNTIYF. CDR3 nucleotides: TGTGCCAGCAGCGTATCCACACAGGGATCGGTTGGAAACACCATATATTTT.

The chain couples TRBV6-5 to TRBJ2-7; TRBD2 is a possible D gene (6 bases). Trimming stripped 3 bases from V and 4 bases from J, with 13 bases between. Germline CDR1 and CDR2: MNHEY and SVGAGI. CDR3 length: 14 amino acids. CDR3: CASSYRRESYEQYF. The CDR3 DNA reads TGTGCCAGCAGTTATAGGAGGGAATCTTACGAGCAGTACTTC.

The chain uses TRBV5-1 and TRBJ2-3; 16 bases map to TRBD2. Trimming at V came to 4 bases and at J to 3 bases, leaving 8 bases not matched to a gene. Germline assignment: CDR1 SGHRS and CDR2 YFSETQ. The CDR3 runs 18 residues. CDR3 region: CASSNSGLAGGWTDTQYF. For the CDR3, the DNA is TGCGCCAGCAGCAATTCGGGACTAGCGGGGGGGTGGACAGATACGCAGTATTTT.

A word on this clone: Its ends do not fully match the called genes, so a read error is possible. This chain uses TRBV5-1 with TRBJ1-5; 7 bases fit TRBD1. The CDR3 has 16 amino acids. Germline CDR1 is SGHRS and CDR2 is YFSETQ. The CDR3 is CASGLDGAGGNQPQHF. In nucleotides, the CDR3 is TGCGCCAGCGGCTTGGATGGGGCAGGGGGGAATCAGCCCCAGCATTTT.

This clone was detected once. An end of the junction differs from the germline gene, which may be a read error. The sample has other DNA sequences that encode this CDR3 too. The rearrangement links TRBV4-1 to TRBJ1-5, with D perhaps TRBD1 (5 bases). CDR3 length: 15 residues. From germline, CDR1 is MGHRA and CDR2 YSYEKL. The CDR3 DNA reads TGTGCCAGCAGCCGGGGCCCGAGACCGGGTCAGCCCCAGCATTTT. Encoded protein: CASSRGPRPGQPQHF.

CDR3 sequence reads: CASSPGWDRGESPLHF. CDR3 bases: TGTGCCAGCAGTCCCGGTTGGGACAGGGGAGAATCACCCCTCCACTTT. The chain has TRBV7-9 and TRBJ1-6; 10 nucleotides agree with TRBD1. With 6 bases clipped from V and 10 bases from J, the junction kept 12 bases outside the gene matches. Germline CDR1 SEHNR, CDR2 FQNEAQ (reference sequence). This CDR3 contains 16 residues.

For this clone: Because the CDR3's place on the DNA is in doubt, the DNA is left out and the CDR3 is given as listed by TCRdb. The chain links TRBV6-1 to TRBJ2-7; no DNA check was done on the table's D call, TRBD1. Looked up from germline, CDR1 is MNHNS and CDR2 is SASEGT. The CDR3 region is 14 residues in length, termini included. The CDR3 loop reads CASILGPASYEQYF.

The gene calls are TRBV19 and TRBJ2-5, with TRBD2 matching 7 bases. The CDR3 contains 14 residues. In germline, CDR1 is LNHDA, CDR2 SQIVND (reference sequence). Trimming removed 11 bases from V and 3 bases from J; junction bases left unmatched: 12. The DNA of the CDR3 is TGTGCCTCCACCCGGCGGGGGATGGAAGAGACCCAGTACTTC. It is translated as CASTRRGMEETQYF.

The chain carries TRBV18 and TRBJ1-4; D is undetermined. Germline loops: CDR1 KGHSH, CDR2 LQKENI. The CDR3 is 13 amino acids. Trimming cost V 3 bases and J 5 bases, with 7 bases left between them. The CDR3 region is CASSPGSNEKLFF. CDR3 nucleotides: TGTGCCAGCTCACCGGGCAGCAATGAAAAACTGTTTTTT.

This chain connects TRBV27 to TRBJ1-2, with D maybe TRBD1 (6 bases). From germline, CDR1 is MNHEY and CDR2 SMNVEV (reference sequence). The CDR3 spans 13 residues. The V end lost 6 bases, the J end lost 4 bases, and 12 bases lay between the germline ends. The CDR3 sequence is CASRPQGSYGYTF. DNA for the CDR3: TGTGCCAGCAGACCACAGGGAAGCTATGGCTACACCTTC.

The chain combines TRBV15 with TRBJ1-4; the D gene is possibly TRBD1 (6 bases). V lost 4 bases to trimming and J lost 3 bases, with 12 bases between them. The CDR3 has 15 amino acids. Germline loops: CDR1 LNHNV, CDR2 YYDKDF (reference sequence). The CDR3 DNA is TGTGCCACCAGCATTTTCAGGGGCTCTAATGAAAAACTGTTTTTT. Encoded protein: CATSIFRGSNEKLFF.

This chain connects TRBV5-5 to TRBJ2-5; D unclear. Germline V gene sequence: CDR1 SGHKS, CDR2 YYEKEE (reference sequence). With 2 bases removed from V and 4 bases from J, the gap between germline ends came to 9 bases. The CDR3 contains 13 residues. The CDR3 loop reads CASSFLAGETQYF. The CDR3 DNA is TGTGCCAGCAGCTTTCTGGCAGGAGAGACCCAGTACTTC.

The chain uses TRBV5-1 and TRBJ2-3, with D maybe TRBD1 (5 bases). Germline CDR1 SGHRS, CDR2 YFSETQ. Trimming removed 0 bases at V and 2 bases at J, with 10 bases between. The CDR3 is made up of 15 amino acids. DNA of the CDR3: TGCGCCAGCAGCTTGGGGGGCAGGGACACAGATACGCAGTATTTT. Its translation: CASSLGGRDTDTQYF.